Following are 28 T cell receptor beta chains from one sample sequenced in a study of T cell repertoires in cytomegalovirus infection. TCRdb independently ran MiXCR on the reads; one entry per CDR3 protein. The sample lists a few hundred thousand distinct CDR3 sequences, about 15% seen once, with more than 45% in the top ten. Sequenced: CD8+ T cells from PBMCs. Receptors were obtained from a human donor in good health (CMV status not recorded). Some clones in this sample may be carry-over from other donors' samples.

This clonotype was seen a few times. For the CDR3, the DNA is TGTGCCAGCAGTGGAATCAATGACAGGGGATCTAACTATGGCTACACCTTC. It encodes CASSGINDRGSNYGYTF. V is TRBV27 and J is TRBJ1-2, with TRBD1 matching 8 bases. V dropped 5 bases and J dropped 0; count of bases not matched to a gene: 11. Germline V gene sequence: CDR1 MNHEY, CDR2 SMNVEV (reference sequence). The CDR3 extends over 17 amino acids.

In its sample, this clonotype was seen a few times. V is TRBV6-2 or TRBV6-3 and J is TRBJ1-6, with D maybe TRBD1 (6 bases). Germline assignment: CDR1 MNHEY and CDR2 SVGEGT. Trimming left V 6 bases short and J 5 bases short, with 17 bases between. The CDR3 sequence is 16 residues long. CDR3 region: CASSRGQQLNNSPLHF. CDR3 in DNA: TGTGCCAGCAGCCGTGGACAGCAATTGAATAATTCACCCCTCCACTTT.

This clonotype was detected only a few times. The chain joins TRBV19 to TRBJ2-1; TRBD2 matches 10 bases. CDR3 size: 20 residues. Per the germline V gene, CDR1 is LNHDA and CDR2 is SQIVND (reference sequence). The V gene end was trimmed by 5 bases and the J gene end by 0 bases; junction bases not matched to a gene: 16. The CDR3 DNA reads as TGTGCCAGTAGTGAGGCCGGGACTAGCGTCTACCCCAGCTCCTACAATGAGCAGTTCTTC. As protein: CASSEAGTSVYPSSYNEQFF.

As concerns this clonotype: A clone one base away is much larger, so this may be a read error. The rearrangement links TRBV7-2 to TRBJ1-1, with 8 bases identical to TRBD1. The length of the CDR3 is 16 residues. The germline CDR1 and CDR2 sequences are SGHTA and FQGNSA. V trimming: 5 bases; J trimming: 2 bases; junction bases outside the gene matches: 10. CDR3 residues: CASSPWTGPINTEAFF. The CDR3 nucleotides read TGTGCCAGCAGCCCATGGACAGGGCCGATAAACACTGAAGCTTTCTTT.

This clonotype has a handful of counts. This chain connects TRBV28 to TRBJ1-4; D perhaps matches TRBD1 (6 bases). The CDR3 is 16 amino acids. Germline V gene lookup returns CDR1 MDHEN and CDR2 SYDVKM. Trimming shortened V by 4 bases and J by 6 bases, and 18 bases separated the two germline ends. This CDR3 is CASSSPRGGPDEKLFF. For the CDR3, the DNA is TGTGCCAGCAGTTCGCCCCGGGGGGGGCCAGATGAAAAACTGTTTTTT.

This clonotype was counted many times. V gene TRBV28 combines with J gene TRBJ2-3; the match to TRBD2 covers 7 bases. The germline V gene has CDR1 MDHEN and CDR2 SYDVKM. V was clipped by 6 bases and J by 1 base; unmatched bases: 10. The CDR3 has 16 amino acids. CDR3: CASRGGGPYRTDTQYF. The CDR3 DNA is TGTGCCAGCAGGGGGGGGGGACCATATCGCACAGATACGCAGTATTTT.

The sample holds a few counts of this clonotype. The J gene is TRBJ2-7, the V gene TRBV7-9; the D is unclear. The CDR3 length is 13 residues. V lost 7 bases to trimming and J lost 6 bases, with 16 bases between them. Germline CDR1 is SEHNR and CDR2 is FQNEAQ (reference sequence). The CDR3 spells CASTDPPSAEQYF. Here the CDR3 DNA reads TGTGCCAGCACTGACCCTCCGTCCGCCGAGCAGTACTTC.

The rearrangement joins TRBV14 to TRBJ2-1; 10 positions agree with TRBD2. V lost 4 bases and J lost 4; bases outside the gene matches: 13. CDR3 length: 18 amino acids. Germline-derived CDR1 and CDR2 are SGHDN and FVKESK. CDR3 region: CASSPSRSLAGVYNEQFF. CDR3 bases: TGTGCCAGCAGCCCGTCCCGATCGCTAGCGGGGGTATACAATGAGCAGTTCTTC.

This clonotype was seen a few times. The CDR3 bases are TGTGCCATGGGGACAGGGACCGCCTATGGCTACACCTTC. Its protein product is CAMGTGTAYGYTF. The chain joins TRBV10-3 to TRBJ1-2; 9 bases fit TRBD1. The CDR3 is made up of 13 amino acids. J lost 4 bases, V lost 9 bases, and 6 bases had no gene match. Germline V lookup: CDR1 ENHRY, CDR2 SYGVKD.

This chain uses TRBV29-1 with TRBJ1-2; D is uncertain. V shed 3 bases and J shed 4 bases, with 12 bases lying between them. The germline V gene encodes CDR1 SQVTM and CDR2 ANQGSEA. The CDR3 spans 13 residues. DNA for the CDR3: TGCAGCGTTGATGGCGGCAGCTTCTATGGCTACACCTTC. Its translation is CSVDGGSFYGYTF.

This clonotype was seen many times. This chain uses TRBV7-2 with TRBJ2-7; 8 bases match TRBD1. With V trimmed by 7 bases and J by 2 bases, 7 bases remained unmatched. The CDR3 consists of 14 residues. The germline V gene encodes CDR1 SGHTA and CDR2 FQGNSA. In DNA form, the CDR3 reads TGTGCCAGCACCACGGACAGGGTGGCCTACGAGCAGTACTTC. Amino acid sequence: CASTTDRVAYEQYF.

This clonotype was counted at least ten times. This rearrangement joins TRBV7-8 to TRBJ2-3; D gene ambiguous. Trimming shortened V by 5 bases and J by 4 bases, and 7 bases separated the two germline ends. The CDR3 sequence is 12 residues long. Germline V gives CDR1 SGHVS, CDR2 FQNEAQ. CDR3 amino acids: CASSPSADTQYF. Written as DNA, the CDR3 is TGTGCCAGCAGCCCCTCGGCAGATACGCAGTATTTT.

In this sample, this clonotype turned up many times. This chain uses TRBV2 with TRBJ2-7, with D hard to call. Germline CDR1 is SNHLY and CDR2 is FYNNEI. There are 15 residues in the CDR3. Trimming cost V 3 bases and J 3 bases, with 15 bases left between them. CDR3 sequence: CASSDRRSPDYEQYF. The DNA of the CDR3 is TGTGCCAGCAGTGATCGTCGAAGTCCCGACTACGAGCAGTACTTC.

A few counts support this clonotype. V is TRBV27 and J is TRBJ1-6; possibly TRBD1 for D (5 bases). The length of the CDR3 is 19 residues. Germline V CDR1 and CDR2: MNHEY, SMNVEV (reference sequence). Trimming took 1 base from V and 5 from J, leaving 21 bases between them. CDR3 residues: CASSLYPGSVPGDNSPLHF. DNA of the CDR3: TGTGCCAGCAGTTTATATCCAGGGTCCGTCCCTGGAGATAATTCACCCCTCCACTTT.

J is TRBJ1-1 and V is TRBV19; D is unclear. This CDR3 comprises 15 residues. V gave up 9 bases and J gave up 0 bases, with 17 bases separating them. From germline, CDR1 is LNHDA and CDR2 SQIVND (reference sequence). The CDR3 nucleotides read TGTGCCAGCTGGGGAGGGCGCCCTATGAACACTGAAGCTTTCTTT. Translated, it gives CASWGGRPMNTEAFF.

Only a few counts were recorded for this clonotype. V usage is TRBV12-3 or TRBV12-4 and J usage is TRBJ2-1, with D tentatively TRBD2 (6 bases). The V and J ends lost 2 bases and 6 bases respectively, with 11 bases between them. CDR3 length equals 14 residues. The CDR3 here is CASSLWGLRNEQFF. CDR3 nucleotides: TGTGCCAGCAGTTTATGGGGACTCCGCAATGAGCAGTTCTTC.

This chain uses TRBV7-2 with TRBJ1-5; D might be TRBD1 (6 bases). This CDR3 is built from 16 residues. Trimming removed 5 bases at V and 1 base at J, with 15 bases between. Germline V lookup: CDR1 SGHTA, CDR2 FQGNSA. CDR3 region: CASSLEGVLSNQPQHF. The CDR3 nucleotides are TGTGCCAGCAGCCTGGAGGGGGTTTTAAGCAATCAGCCCCAGCATTTT.

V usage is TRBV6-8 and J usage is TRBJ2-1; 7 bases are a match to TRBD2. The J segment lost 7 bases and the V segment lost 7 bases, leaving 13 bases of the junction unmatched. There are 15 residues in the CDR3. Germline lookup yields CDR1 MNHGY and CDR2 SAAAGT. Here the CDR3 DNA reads TGTGCCAGCACCCCCGTCGGGGGGACGTGGAATGAGCAGTTCTTC. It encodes CASTPVGGTWNEQFF.

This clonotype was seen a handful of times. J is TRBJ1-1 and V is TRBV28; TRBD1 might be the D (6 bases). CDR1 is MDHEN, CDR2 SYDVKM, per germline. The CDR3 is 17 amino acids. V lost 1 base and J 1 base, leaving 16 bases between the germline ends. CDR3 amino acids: CASSLSGGVSWNTEAFF. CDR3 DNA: TGTGCCAGCAGTTTATCCGGGGGCGTTTCGTGGAACACTGAAGCTTTCTTT.

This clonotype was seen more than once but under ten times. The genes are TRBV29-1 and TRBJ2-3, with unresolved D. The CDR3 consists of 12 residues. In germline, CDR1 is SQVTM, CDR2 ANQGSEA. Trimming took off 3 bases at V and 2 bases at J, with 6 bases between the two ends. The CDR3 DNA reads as TGCAGCGTTGACCCGGCCACAGATACGCAGTATTTT. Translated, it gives CSVDPATDTQYF.

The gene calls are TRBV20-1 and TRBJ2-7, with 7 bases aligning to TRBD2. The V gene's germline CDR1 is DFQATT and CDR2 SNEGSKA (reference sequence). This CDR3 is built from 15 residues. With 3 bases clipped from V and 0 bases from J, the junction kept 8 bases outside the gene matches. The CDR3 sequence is CSAREGLAASYEQYF. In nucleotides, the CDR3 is TGCAGTGCTAGGGAGGGTCTAGCGGCCTCCTACGAGCAGTACTTC.

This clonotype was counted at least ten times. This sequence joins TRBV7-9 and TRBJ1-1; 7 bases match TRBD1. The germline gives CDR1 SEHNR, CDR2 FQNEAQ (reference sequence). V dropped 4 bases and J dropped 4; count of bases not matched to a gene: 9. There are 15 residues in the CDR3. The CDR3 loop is CASSSAQGWSTEAFF. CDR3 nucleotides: TGTGCCAGCAGCTCAGCACAGGGGTGGAGCACTGAAGCTTTCTTT.

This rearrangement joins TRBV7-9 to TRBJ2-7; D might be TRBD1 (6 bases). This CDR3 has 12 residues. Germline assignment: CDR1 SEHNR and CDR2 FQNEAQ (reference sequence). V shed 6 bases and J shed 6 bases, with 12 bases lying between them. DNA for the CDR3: TGTGCCAGCAGTCGAGGGGGTCCCGAGCAGTACTTC. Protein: CASSRGGPEQYF.

The CDR3 DNA reads as TGTGCCAGCAGTTGGTCCCAGGGCCTCCAAGAGACCCAGTACTTC. Translated: CASSWSQGLQETQYF. The chain is built from TRBV27 and TRBJ2-5, with D possibly being TRBD1 (5 bases). Trimming took off 4 bases at V and 1 base at J, with 13 bases between the two ends. The V gene's germline CDR1 is MNHEY and CDR2 SMNVEV (reference sequence). This CDR3 is 15 amino acids long.

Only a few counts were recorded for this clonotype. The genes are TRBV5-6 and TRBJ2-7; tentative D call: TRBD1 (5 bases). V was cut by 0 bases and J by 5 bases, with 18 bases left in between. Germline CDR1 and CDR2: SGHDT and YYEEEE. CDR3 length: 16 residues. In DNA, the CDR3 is TGTGCCAGCAGCTTGGACCTCAGACAGCCGGGCGACGAGCAGTACTTC. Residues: CASSLDLRQPGDEQYF.

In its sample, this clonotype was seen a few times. CDR3: CASSQETDRGSPYEQYF. CDR3 in DNA: TGCGCCAGCAGCCAAGAAACTGACAGGGGGAGTCCCTACGAGCAGTACTTC. The rearrangement links TRBV4-3 to TRBJ2-7, with TRBD1 matching over 9 bases. Germline CDR1 is LGHNA and CDR2 is YSLEER. The CDR3 consists of 17 residues. J was trimmed by 2 bases and V by 0 bases; bases with no gene match: 8.

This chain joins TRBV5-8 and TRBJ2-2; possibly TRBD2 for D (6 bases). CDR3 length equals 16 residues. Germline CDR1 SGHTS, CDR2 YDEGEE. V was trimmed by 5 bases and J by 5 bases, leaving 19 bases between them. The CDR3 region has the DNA TGTGCCAGCAGATATCCCCGGAGGGCTCGGACCGGGGAGCTGTTTTTT. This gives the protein CASRYPRRARTGELFF.

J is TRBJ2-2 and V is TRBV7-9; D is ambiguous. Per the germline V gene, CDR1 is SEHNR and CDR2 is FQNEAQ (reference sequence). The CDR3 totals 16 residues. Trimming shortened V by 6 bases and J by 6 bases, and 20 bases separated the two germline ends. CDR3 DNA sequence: TGTGCCAGCAGTCCTGGGCGGCAGGCGGAAGCCGGGGAGCTGTTTTTT. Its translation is CASSPGRQAEAGELFF.